A selection of T cell receptor beta chains follows, all from one sample in a study of CD8+ T cells in alopecia areata. The protocol was immunoSEQ multiplex PCR, while the TCRdb copy is restricted to in-frame clones and leaves out a portion. The data hold 93,000 or so clones, with 80% to 90% observed a single time. The specimen comprised CD8+ T cells sorted from blood, sampled around week 31, from a patient treated with tofacitinib. These receptors all stem from a human donor with alopecia areata. The conserved cysteine and the conserved F or W are not part of the CDR3 here. Fields, in order: V gene, J gene, clone size, CDR3 protein. The listing skips clone size in some rows; elsewhere it reads once, few, many or a size class.

TRBV7-8	TRBJ2-7	-	ASSLSLAPYEQY
TRBV2	TRBJ2-1	-	ASSPDRGNEQF
TRBV13	TRBJ2-1	-	ASSLGQTYNEQF
TRBV10-1	TRBJ2-3	medium-sized	ASSEDSLAGGPCTDTQY
TRBV5-4	TRBJ2-5	medium-sized	ASSLVGVPSAYQETQY
TRBV10-2	TRBJ2-3	-	ATEYTTSGDTQY
TRBV7-9	TRBJ2-1	-	ASSDGLAGGGHEQF
TRBV5-1	TRBJ1-1	-	ASSWAGTANPNTEAF
TRBV30	TRBJ2-7	-	AWSSSGYEQY
TRBV29-1	TRBJ1-2	-	SVEDRLGPGYGYT
TRBV5-6	TRBJ2-2	-	ASSPEFTGELF
TRBV6-5	TRBJ2-6	-	ASSYGTSTGANVLT
TRBV29-1	TRBJ1-2	-	SVVTETTYGYT
TRBV29-1	TRBJ2-1	few	SVEPFQSYNEQF
TRBV9	TRBJ2-7	-	ASSRNSGQGHDEQY
TRBV27	TRBJ2-1	-	ASSLLTSGAYNEQF
TRBV18	TRBJ1-3	-	ASSPTGASGNTIY